This entry lists 30 T cell receptor beta chains sequenced from one sample in a study of Tregs in tolerant kidney transplant recipients. Measured with immunoSEQ multiplex PCR; TCRdb has only the in-frame clones, and not every one. The repertoire holds fewer than 20,000 clones, with 65% to 90% as singletons. Input material: Tregs from blood. These receptors came from a human donor in good health.

This clone was observed a few times. This sequence joins TRBV28 and TRBJ1-2; D not certain. The CDR3 sequence is 12 residues long. Germline CDR1 reads MDHEN; CDR2 reads SYDVKM. V was pared by 3 bases and J by 5 bases, with 7 bases between. For the CDR3, the DNA is TGTGCCAGCAGTTTTAGCAGATATGGCTACACCTTC. Its translation is CASSFSRYGYTF.

V gene TRBV9 combines with J gene TRBJ2-7, with 12 bases aligning to TRBD2. V lost 0 bases, J lost 2 bases, and 0 bases stayed unmatched. The CDR3 covers 15 residues. Germline V lookup: CDR1 SGDLS, CDR2 YYNGEE. CDR3 protein: CASSVGTSGAYEQYF. The CDR3 DNA reads as TGTGCCAGCAGCGTAGGGACTAGCGGGGCCTACGAGCAGTACTTC.

The CDR3 region has the DNA TGCGCCACCAAGGGACAGATCCAAGAGACCCAGTACTTC. Translated, it gives CATKGQIQETQYF. The rearrangement links TRBV5-1 to TRBJ2-5; 7 nucleotides align to TRBD1. The CDR3 sequence is 13 residues long. The germline V gene has CDR1 SGHRS and CDR2 YFSETQ. J lost 1 base, V lost 9 bases, and 6 bases had no gene match.

The V gene is TRBV5-1, the J gene TRBJ2-6; D call uncertain. Germline V gene lookup returns CDR1 SGHRS and CDR2 YFSETQ. V was trimmed by 1 base and J by 7 bases, leaving 15 bases between them. This CDR3 spans 16 amino acids. The CDR3 loop reads CASSLWTSRLANVLTF. In nucleotides, the CDR3 is TGCGCCAGCAGCTTGTGGACCTCCCGGCTCGCCAACGTCCTGACTTTC.

The rearrangement links TRBV10-1 to TRBJ2-7; possible D gene TRBD2, 7 bases. Trimming removed 7 bases from V and 2 bases from J, with 21 bases in between. Looked up from germline, CDR1 is WNHNN and CDR2 is SYGVQD (reference sequence). There are 16 residues in the CDR3. The CDR3 coding sequence is TGCGCCAGCACCCGAGGGGGGACTACCCCTACCTACGAGCAGTACTTC. It yields the protein CASTRGGTTPTYEQYF.

The chain has TRBV10-3 and TRBJ2-7; unclear D gene. This CDR3 spans 12 amino acids. V lost 3 bases to trimming and J lost 5 bases, with 8 bases between them. Germline V gene data show CDR1 as ENHRY and CDR2 as SYGVKD. The CDR3 region is CAISETENEQYF. As DNA, the CDR3 is TGTGCCATCAGTGAAACAGAAAACGAGCAGTACTTC.

This sequence joins TRBV4-3 and TRBJ1-4, with 7 bases matching TRBD1. V dropped 0 bases and J dropped 7; count of bases not matched to a gene: 5. The CDR3 consists of 15 residues. Germline V gene lookup returns CDR1 LGHNA and CDR2 YSLEER. Written as DNA, the CDR3 is TGCGCCAGCAGCCAAGAGGGCGGGACAGCTGAAAAACTGTTTTTT. It encodes CASSQEGGTAEKLFF.

In its sample, this clone was seen once. The J gene is TRBJ2-5, the V gene TRBV6-5; a possible D gene is TRBD1 (6 bases). CDR3 length: 14 amino acids. From germline, CDR1 is MNHEY and CDR2 SVGAGI. Trimming took 7 bases from V and 0 from J, leaving 12 bases between them. The CDR3 loop reads CASTGQGNQETQYF. In nucleotides, the CDR3 is TGTGCCAGCACGGGCCAGGGGAACCAAGAGACCCAGTACTTC.

The chain has TRBV7-6 and TRBJ2-2; D is tentatively TRBD1 or TRBD2 (6 bases each). The CDR3 runs to 14 residues. The V end lost 1 base, the J end lost 6 bases, and 9 bases lay between the germline ends. Germline values: CDR1 SGHVS, CDR2 FNYEAQ. The CDR3 reads CASSLDGGPGELFF. The CDR3 region has the DNA TGTGCCAGCAGCTTAGACGGGGGCCCCGGGGAGCTGTTTTTT.

V gene TRBV21-1 combines with J gene TRBJ2-7; TRBD1, as called in the table, went unchecked against the DNA. TRBV21-1 is a known pseudogene. The CDR3 length is 14 residues. The CDR3 nucleotides read TGTGCCAGCAGCAACAGGGGGTCCTCCTACGAGCAGTACTTC. This sequence encodes CASSNRGSSYEQYF.

The CDR3 DNA is TGTGCCAGTAGTGCGAGATACGTGGGACCGAAGGGGGGCTACACCTTC. This codes for CASSARYVGPKGGYTF. V is TRBV19 and J is TRBJ1-2, with TRBD1 as a possible D gene (5 bases). V was shortened by 5 bases and J by 8 bases, with 24 bases between the two germline ends. The CDR3 has 16 residues. CDR1 is LNHDA and CDR2 is SQIVND in the germline V gene (reference sequence).

This chain links TRBV7-2 with TRBJ2-5; D gene ambiguous. V was pared by 4 bases and J by 0 bases, with 9 bases between. Germline assignment: CDR1 SGHTA and CDR2 FQGNSA. There are 14 residues in the CDR3. CDR3: CASSSIEYQETQYF. CDR3 coding DNA: TGTGCCAGCAGCTCTATCGAATACCAAGAGACCCAGTACTTC.

The chain employs TRBV30 and TRBJ1-2, with TRBD1 as a possible D gene (6 bases). CDR3 size: 13 residues. Germline V gene data show CDR1 as GTSNPN and CDR2 as SVGIG (reference sequence). V was pared by 4 bases and J by 6 bases, with 15 bases between. CDR3 in amino acids: CAWITGLRNGYTF. The CDR3 DNA is TGTGCCTGGATTACAGGGTTGCGGAATGGCTACACCTTC.

In this sample, this clone turned up a few times. The gene calls are TRBV19 and TRBJ1-6; TRBD1 might be the D (6 bases). CDR1 is LNHDA, CDR2 SQIVND, per germline (reference sequence). Trimming cost V 10 bases and J 9 bases, with 19 bases left between them. This CDR3 comprises 14 residues. The CDR3 DNA sequence: TGTGCCACCCGGACAGTTGGGGGTACTTCACCCCTCCACTTT. It specifies CATRTVGGTSPLHF.

In its sample, this clone ranks as large. This chain connects TRBV7-2 to TRBJ1-2; D gene unclear. CDR1 and CDR2 from the germline V gene are SGHTA and FQGNSA. Deletions cut 2 bases from V and 4 bases from J, with 8 bases between. CDR3 size: 13 residues. CDR3 nucleotides: TGTGCCAGCAGCTTAAACGGCGGCTATGGCTACACCTTC. Translated, it gives CASSLNGGYGYTF. The whole variable domain, filled in from reference TRBV7-2 and TRBJ1-2, reads GAGVSQSPSNKVTEKGKDVELRCDPISGHTALYWYRQSLGQGLEFLIYFQGNSAPDKSGLPSDRFSAERTGGSVSTLTIQRTQQEDSAVYLCASSLNGGYGYTFGSGTRLTVV.

This chain uses TRBV6-5 with TRBJ2-7, with a tentative D call TRBD2 (6 bases). CDR1 and CDR2 (germline): MNHEY, SVGAGI. This CDR3 has 15 amino acids. Trimming took 2 bases from V and 2 from J, leaving 13 bases between them. The CDR3 nucleotides read TGTGCCAGCAGTTACGGTCGGGCGGGAACCTACGAGCAGTACTTC. As protein: CASSYGRAGTYEQYF.

The chain uses TRBV7-9 and TRBJ2-6; no clear D. V was cut by 3 bases and J by 1 base, with 1 base left in between. This CDR3 contains 13 residues. Germline CDR1 and CDR2: SEHNR and FQNEAQ (reference sequence). The CDR3 DNA reads as TGTGCCAGCAGCTTTTCTGGGGCCAACGTCCTGACTTTC. Translated, it gives CASSFSGANVLTF.

The chain has TRBV9 and TRBJ2-1; tentatively, D is TRBD2 (5 bases). CDR1 and CDR2 from the germline V gene are SGDLS and YYNGEE. This CDR3 comprises 15 residues. V shed 0 bases and J shed 5 bases, with 12 bases lying between them. This chain's CDR3 is CASSVEGGHNNEQFF. The CDR3 DNA reads as TGTGCCAGCAGCGTAGAGGGCGGGCACAACAATGAGCAGTTCTTC.

This sequence joins TRBV30 and TRBJ1-2; D gene unclear. V lost 4 bases and J 8 bases, leaving 29 bases between the germline ends. CDR3 length: 17 residues. The germline CDR1 and CDR2 sequences are GTSNPN and SVGIG (reference sequence). The CDR3: CAWKPSQLGSSRWGYTF. The CDR3 DNA reads TGTGCCTGGAAACCTTCACAATTAGGTTCCTCAAGATGGGGCTACACCTTC.

The J gene is TRBJ2-3, the V gene TRBV19, with TRBD2 matching 8 bases. The CDR3 loop spans 14 amino acids. Trimming took 10 bases from V and 2 from J; bases not matched to a gene: 8. CDR1 LNHDA and CDR2 SQIVND come from the germline V gene (reference sequence). This CDR3 is CATREDPSTDTQYF. In nucleotides, the CDR3 is TGTGCCACGCGGGAGGACCCCTCCACAGATACGCAGTATTTT.

This chain uses TRBV5-4 with TRBJ1-1; the D gene is possibly TRBD1 (6 bases). Germline V lookup: CDR1 SGHNT, CDR2 YYREEE (reference sequence). The CDR3 runs 14 residues. Between the trimmed V and J ends, which lost 5 bases and 4 bases, there was a span of 15 bases. CDR3 residues: CASSPTGRGTEAFF. As DNA, the CDR3 is TGTGCCAGCAGTCCCACAGGGAGGGGCACTGAAGCTTTCTTT.

The chain carries TRBV29-1 and TRBJ2-2, with TRBD1 matching over 7 bases. The length of the CDR3 is 14 residues. Trimming cost V 6 bases and J 5 bases; bases outside gene matches: 9. The germline gives CDR1 SQVTM, CDR2 ANQGSEA. The CDR3 protein is CSVLTGARTGELFF. The CDR3 coding sequence is TGCAGCGTCCTCACAGGGGCCCGGACCGGGGAGCTGTTTTTT.

The genes are TRBV15 and TRBJ1-2; possibly TRBD1 for D (5 bases). V was cut by 8 bases and J by 1 base, with 20 bases left in between. The germline gives CDR1 LNHNV, CDR2 YYDKDF (reference sequence). This CDR3 contains 16 residues. Here the CDR3 DNA reads TGTGCCACCGGGGTTGGGACGCGGACCGTTAACTATGGCTACACCTTC. Its translation: CATGVGTRTVNYGYTF.

This clone was counted only a few times. The V gene is TRBV10-1, the J gene TRBJ1-1, with D hard to call. Trimming removed 2 bases from V and 0 bases from J, with 16 bases in between. The CDR3 sequence is 17 residues long. Germline assignment: CDR1 WNHNN and CDR2 SYGVQD (reference sequence). For the CDR3, the DNA is TGCGCCAGCAGTGAGGACGTTGGCGAGGGAATGAACACTGAAGCTTTCTTT. Translated: CASSEDVGEGMNTEAFF.

The chain has TRBV7-9 and TRBJ2-4; D gene ambiguous. V was clipped by 0 bases and J by 0 bases, with 12 bases between them. The CDR3 extends over 17 amino acids. The V gene's germline CDR1 is SEHNR and CDR2 FQNEAQ (reference sequence). In nucleotides, the CDR3 is TGTGCCAGCAGCTTAGCGCGAGCAACCCTAGCCAAAAACATTCAGTACTTC. It translates to CASSLARATLAKNIQYF.

V usage is TRBV5-1 and J usage is TRBJ1-6; D is ambiguous. This CDR3 has 13 amino acids. Trimming took 7 bases from V and 7 from J, leaving 12 bases between them. Germline CDR1 reads SGHRS; CDR2 reads YFSETQ. For the CDR3, the DNA is TGCGCCAGCGGAGAGGAAGGGAATTCACCCCTCCACTTT. Translated: CASGEEGNSPLHF.

The chain couples TRBV7-9 to TRBJ1-1; D perhaps matches TRBD1 (5 bases). V gave up 6 bases and J gave up 1 base, with 12 bases separating them. This CDR3 contains 14 residues. CDR1 and CDR2 from the germline V gene are SEHNR and FQNEAQ (reference sequence). CDR3 region: CASSPGLSNTEAFF. CDR3 sequence (DNA): TGTGCCAGCAGTCCGGGACTCTCGAACACTGAAGCTTTCTTT.

The chain uses TRBV20-1 and TRBJ1-5; weak D call: TRBD1 (5 bases). The CDR3 is 10 residues long. Germline CDR1 reads DFQATT; CDR2 reads SNEGSKA (reference sequence). The V gene lost 6 bases and the J gene lost 13 bases, with 13 bases spanning the gap. The CDR3 loop reads CSATRGEQHF. The CDR3 DNA is TGCAGTGCCACCCGGGGGGAACAGCATTTT.

This chain links TRBV19 with TRBJ1-2; 9 bases are a match to TRBD1. This CDR3 is built from 15 residues. Germline V CDR1 and CDR2: LNHDA, SQIVND (reference sequence). Trimming took 1 base from V and 7 from J; bases not matched to a gene: 7. CDR3 DNA sequence: TGTGCCAGTAGTATAGCCCCGGGACAGGGCTTTGGCTACACCTTC. Its protein is CASSIAPGQGFGYTF.

The V and J genes are TRBV19 and TRBJ2-1; no reliable D call. CDR3 length: 12 amino acids. Between the trimmed V and J ends, which lost 7 bases and 4 bases, there was a span of 8 bases. The germline gives CDR1 LNHDA, CDR2 SQIVND (reference sequence). The CDR3 is CASNGRYNEQFF. The DNA of the CDR3 is TGTGCCAGTAATGGTAGGTACAATGAGCAGTTCTTC.